This TCR beta chain was sequenced in a study of Ad26.COV2.S vaccination and SARS-CoV-2 variants. Turning to the study itself: Doses of Ad26.COV2.S were injected into muscle once or twice, 56 days apart.

Measured with immunoSEQ multiplex PCR; TCRdb has only the in-frame clones, and not every one. Of 350,000 to 600,000 clones detected, approximately 90% appear once; the ten largest clones hold over 1.5%. Germline loops: CDR1 LGHNA, CDR2 YSLEER. Trimming shortened V by 4 bases and J by 2 bases, and 12 bases separated the two germline ends. This CDR3 contains 15 residues. Whole-study findings and limits: Spike-specific TCR breadth was greater after Ad26.COV2.S than placebo. Vaccinated and placebo-treated recipients had similar non-spike TCR breadth.

Turning to this clone: Its target is unknown.

Specified treatment: around 19 received Ad26.COV2.S at low or high dose, single or two shots; roughly five received placebo; per-sample allocation not given. The study sampled participants on day 63 after the first vaccine or placebo injection. The receptor was isolated from a person aged 18-65 years who received the Ad26.COV2.S COVID-19 vaccine or a placebo. The source material was peripheral blood, sampled in a trial of Ad26.COV2.S vaccine versus placebo. The chain employs TRBV4-3 and TRBJ1-3, with a tentative D call TRBD1 (5 bases). This CDR3 is CASSPDKSPGNTIYF. CDR3 bases: TGCGCCAGCAGCCCGGACAAGAGCCCTGGAAACACCATATATTTT.